The next 24 T cell receptor beta chains were all read from a single sample in a study of blood T cell repertoires in COVID-19. Sequencing was performed with immunoSEQ multiplex PCR; in TCRdb, only in-frame clones are kept and a portion is missing. The sample consists of 60,000 to 65,000 clones, 55% to 80% of them appearing once. Sequenced: peripheral blood. The receptor set was obtained from a woman in her seventies with COVID-19, enrolled during active disease.

Concerning this clone: One end of the junction fails to match germline, which may point to a read error. V usage is TRBV7-7 and J usage is TRBJ2-5, with a tentative D call TRBD1 (5 bases). The CDR3 length is 13 residues. CDR1 SSHAT and CDR2 FNYEAQ come from the germline V gene (reference sequence). Here the CDR3 reads CASSPGGAETQYF. As DNA, the CDR3 is TGTGCTAGCAGCCCCGGTGGGGCAGAGACCCAGTACTTC.

The rearrangement links TRBV10-3 to TRBJ1-2; 8 bases align to TRBD1. After removal of 4 bases from V and 5 bases from J, the junction contained 3 bases not matched to a gene. This CDR3 contains 13 residues. Germline lookup yields CDR1 ENHRY and CDR2 SYGVKD. The CDR3 protein is CAISGQGAYGYTF. The CDR3 DNA follows: TGTGCCATCAGTGGGCAGGGGGCTTATGGCTACACCTTC.

This clone occurred a few times. The V and J genes are TRBV9 and TRBJ2-2; 9 bases fit TRBD2. J lost 2 bases, V lost 1 base, and 6 bases had no gene match. The CDR3 spans 17 residues. Germline V gene sequence: CDR1 SGDLS, CDR2 YYNGEE. The CDR3 is CASSVLAGAPNTGELFF. The CDR3 DNA sequence: TGTGCCAGCAGCGTATTAGCGGGGGCCCCCAACACCGGGGAGCTGTTTTTT.

J is TRBJ1-1 and V is TRBV5-5; TRBD1 aligns across 9 bases. Germline CDR1 SGHKS, CDR2 YYEKEE (reference sequence). The CDR3 has 14 residues. With 5 bases clipped from V and 1 base from J, the junction kept 3 bases outside the gene matches. The CDR3 bases are TGTGCCAGCAGACCGGGACAGGGGAACACTGAAGCTTTCTTT. It specifies CASRPGQGNTEAFF.

This chain joins TRBV19 and TRBJ1-3; unclear D gene. CDR1 is LNHDA and CDR2 is SQIVND in the germline V gene (reference sequence). CDR3 length: 16 amino acids. V was trimmed by 5 bases and J by 0 bases, leaving 14 bases between them. CDR3 nucleotide sequence: TGTGCCAGTAGTCTCGTGAACGGAGTCTCTGGAAACACCATATATTTT. It specifies CASSLVNGVSGNTIYF.

The chain carries TRBV11-3 and TRBJ2-7, with 11 bases identical to TRBD2. This CDR3 has 19 amino acids. CDR1 SGHNT and CDR2 YENEEA come from the germline V gene. The V gene end was trimmed by 5 bases and the J gene end by 1 base; junction bases not matched to a gene: 16. CDR3 loop: CASSLRLPLAGDVSYEQYV. The CDR3 DNA reads TGTGCCAGCAGCCTACGACTCCCACTAGCGGGAGATGTGTCCTACGAGCAGTACGTC.

The V gene is TRBV19, the J gene TRBJ2-7, with 13 bases identical to TRBD2. Germline CDR1 and CDR2: LNHDA and SQIVND (reference sequence). The CDR3 runs to 14 residues. Unmatched junction bases numbered 2, after V lost 6 bases and J lost 3 bases. The CDR3 DNA reads as TGTGCCAGTAGCAGACTAGCGGGGGGCTACGAGCAGTACTTC. Translation gives CASSRLAGGYEQYF.

The chain links TRBV6-2 or TRBV6-3 to TRBJ2-1; 8 positions match TRBD2. Looked up from germline, CDR1 is MNHEY and CDR2 is SVGEGT. The CDR3 is 13 amino acids. J lost 8 bases, V lost 6 bases, and 6 bases had no gene match. CDR3 region: CASSRTSNYEQFF. The CDR3 DNA reads as TGTGCCAGCAGCCGGACTAGCAACTATGAGCAGTTCTTC.

The V and J genes are TRBV4-2 and TRBJ2-2; 10 bases are a match to TRBD1. The ends lost 1 base at V and 3 bases at J; junction bases unmatched: 5. The CDR3 is 17 amino acids. From germline, CDR1 is LGHNA and CDR2 YNFKEQ. This chain's CDR3 is CASSQAGGQGYTGELFF. CDR3 in DNA: TGTGCCAGCAGCCAAGCTGGGGGACAGGGGTACACCGGGGAGCTGTTTTTT.

This clone appeared once. This chain links TRBV5-3 with TRBJ2-5; D is perhaps TRBD1 (6 bases). TRBV5-3 is labeled an ORF, and its function is uncertain. V was shortened by 4 bases and J by 3 bases, with 19 bases between the two germline ends. This CDR3 is built from 16 residues. The DNA for the CDR3 is TGTGCCAGAAGCCTTTGGCAGGGGCCGGTAAAAGAGACCCAGTACTTC. The encoded protein is CARSLWQGPVKETQYF.

The chain recombines TRBV27 with TRBJ2-1, with 10 bases identical to TRBD1. V was pared by 3 bases and J by 6 bases, with 5 bases of the junction left unmatched. CDR3 length equals 15 residues. Per germline, CDR1 MNHEY and CDR2 SMNVEV (reference sequence). The CDR3 coding sequence is TGTGCCAGCAGTTTGGCGGGACAGGGGTTCAATGAGCAGTTCTTC. Protein sequence: CASSLAGQGFNEQFF.

The chain recombines TRBV19 with TRBJ2-1; 10 bases fit TRBD2. CDR3 length: 16 amino acids. Germline V lookup: CDR1 LNHDA, CDR2 SQIVND (reference sequence). J gave up 7 bases and V 5 bases, and 11 bases lay outside the gene matches. The CDR3 sequence: CASSADSGRRSNEQFF. CDR3 in DNA: TGTGCCAGTAGTGCTGATAGCGGGAGGAGAAGTAATGAGCAGTTCTTC.

The chain recombines TRBV5-1 with TRBJ2-7, with 7 bases that match TRBD1. The CDR3 contains 14 residues. CDR1 and CDR2 from the germline V gene are SGHRS and YFSETQ. The ends lost 0 bases at V and 5 bases at J; junction bases unmatched: 5. The CDR3 DNA reads as TGCGCCAGCAGCTTGGCGGCGACAGGGCACGAGCAGTACTTC. Translated, it gives CASSLAATGHEQYF. Full variable domain (remainder filled in from reference TRBV5-1 and TRBJ2-7): KAGVTQTPRYLIKTRGQQVTLSCSPISGHRSVSWYQQTPGQGLQFLFEYFSETQRNKGNFPGRFSGRQFSNSRSEMNVSTLELGDSALYLCASSLAATGHEQYFGPGTRLTVT.

This chain uses TRBV11-3 with TRBJ2-3; D might be TRBD2 (5 bases). CDR3 length: 12 residues. V lost 10 bases and J 5 bases, leaving 13 bases between the germline ends. Germline loops: CDR1 SGHNT, CDR2 YENEEA. Written as DNA, the CDR3 is TGTGCCACCTCCCCGGGGTTAGATACGCAGTATTTT. Translating it yields CATSPGLDTQYF.

The chain combines TRBV5-6 with TRBJ1-1; no definite D call. V gave up 2 bases and J gave up 10 bases, with 12 bases separating them. The CDR3 runs 12 residues. Per germline, CDR1 SGHDT and CDR2 YYEEEE. This CDR3 reads CASSFLISPAFF. The CDR3 coding sequence is TGTGCCAGCAGCTTCCTAATTAGCCCAGCTTTCTTT.

This sequence joins TRBV19 and TRBJ1-5, with D perhaps matching TRBD1 (6 bases). Looked up from germline, CDR1 is LNHDA and CDR2 is SQIVND (reference sequence). Trimming pared 7 bases from V and 6 bases from J, leaving 13 bases between. CDR3 length: 13 residues. The CDR3 region is CASTNQGLQPQHF. CDR3 sequence (DNA): TGTGCCAGTACCAACCAGGGGCTTCAGCCCCAGCATTTT.

This chain uses TRBV6-5 with TRBJ2-2, with TRBD2 matching 10 bases. The CDR3 covers 14 residues. Looked up from germline, CDR1 is MNHEY and CDR2 is SVGAGI. The V and J ends lost 7 bases and 5 bases, in that order; junction bases with no gene match: 4. The CDR3: CASKTSGSTGELFF. The CDR3 DNA reads as TGTGCCAGCAAGACTAGCGGGTCGACCGGGGAGCTGTTTTTT.

This clone turned up a few times. The chain combines TRBV4-2 with TRBJ1-2; D is perhaps TRBD1 (5 bases). There are 14 residues in the CDR3. V was trimmed by 0 bases and J by 4 bases, leaving 9 bases between them. Germline assignment: CDR1 LGHNA and CDR2 YNFKEQ. The CDR3 region is CASSQDLDSYGYTF. The DNA of the CDR3 is TGTGCCAGCAGCCAAGACCTCGACAGCTATGGCTACACCTTC.

The rearrangement links TRBV7-2 to TRBJ2-7, with D possibly matching TRBD1 (5 bases). There are 13 residues in the CDR3. Looked up from germline, CDR1 is SGHTA and CDR2 is FQGNSA. V shed 1 base and J shed 7 bases, with 11 bases lying between them. The CDR3 bases are TGTGCCAGCAGCTTAGGACAGCTACGGGAGCAGTACTTC. This sequence encodes CASSLGQLREQYF.

The chain joins TRBV27 to TRBJ2-5; D is perhaps TRBD1 (5 bases). The V end lost 6 bases, the J end lost 1 base, and 15 bases lay between the germline ends. From germline, CDR1 is MNHEY and CDR2 SMNVEV (reference sequence). This CDR3 is 15 amino acids long. This chain's CDR3 is CASRRPQAIQETQYF. The CDR3, as DNA: TGTGCCAGCAGGCGTCCACAGGCAATCCAAGAGACCCAGTACTTC.

The CDR3 protein is CASSGGLAGERDTQYF. DNA for the CDR3: TGCGCCAGCAGCGGGGGACTAGCGGGGGAGCGGGATACGCAGTATTTT. J is TRBJ2-3 and V is TRBV5-1, with 14 bases identical to TRBD2. V lost 4 bases to trimming and J lost 6 bases; unmatched junction nucleotides: 7. This CDR3 spans 16 amino acids. The germline V gene has CDR1 SGHRS and CDR2 YFSETQ.

The genes are TRBV7-2 and TRBJ1-6; TRBD1 might be the D (6 bases). Germline V CDR1 and CDR2: SGHTA, FQGNSA. CDR3 length equals 15 residues. The germline V and J ends were trimmed by 6 bases and 10 bases, with 19 bases remaining between them. The CDR3 loop is CASRGHPTGWSPLHF. DNA for the CDR3: TGTGCCAGCAGGGGACACCCCACGGGATGGTCACCCCTCCACTTT.

The chain recombines TRBV2 with TRBJ1-2, with 7 nucleotides matching TRBD1. The germline gives CDR1 SNHLY, CDR2 FYNNEI. V shed 1 base, J shed 2 bases, and the junction held 10 bases outside the gene matches. The CDR3 has 17 residues. The CDR3 region is CASSEGQGLLSNYGYTF. The CDR3 nucleotides are TGTGCCAGCAGTGAAGGACAGGGCCTTTTGTCAAACTATGGCTACACCTTC.

The chain joins TRBV9 to TRBJ1-2; 7 positions match TRBD1. V was pared by 0 bases and J by 9 bases, with 8 bases of the junction left unmatched. The CDR3 covers 14 residues. Germline V lookup: CDR1 SGDLS, CDR2 YYNGEE. CDR3 nucleotide sequence: TGTGCCAGCAGCGTAGACACGACAGGGTACAGCTACACCTTC. Its translation: CASSVDTTGYSYTF.